In its sample, the clone carrying this T cell receptor beta chain was seen many times. Its antigen is unidentified. Time point reported: healthy volunteer bleed at 2 weeks. Before extraction, the whole blood was not fractionated, and total RNA was taken from it. The library put unique molecular identifiers onto individual cDNA molecules. In the authors' methods: Samples had a median of around 96,000 TCRs, ranging 23,224 to 690,600. TCRdb re-analysed the RACE reads in MiXCR, keeping a single row per CDR3 protein. For this entry, the V and J calls and clone size follow TCRdb and not the study's own pipeline. In the table there are 75,000 to 100,000 distinct CDR3 sequences, just under 9% of which are singletons. The length of the CDR3 is 15 residues. In germline, CDR1 is SNHLY, CDR2 FYNNEI. Trimming took 6 bases from V and 5 from J, leaving 16 bases between them. This sample was included in a study of human T cells and chemical hapten exposure. Whole-study context: Yields of TCR per sample differed, chiefly owing to small differences in pooled library volume.

Findings and caveats of the study: Among TCRs, those above 1 in 1000 frequency were unaffected by DPC sensitization.

The TCR was taken from a female donor in good health. Some clones in this sample may be carry-over from other donors' samples. The chain is built from TRBV2 and TRBJ2-2; D could derive from TRBD1 or TRBD2 (5 bases each). The sequencing sample was made of whole blood. The CDR3 nucleotides read TGTGCCAGCAGAAAAGACAGCTCGGGGACCGGGGAGCTGTTTTTT. Encoded protein: CASRKDSSGTGELFF.